What follows describes a single T cell receptor beta chain. About 0.45 to 1 ug RNA was reverse transcribed with random hexamers. One entry per CDR3 protein, called by TCRdb with MiXCR from the immunoSEQ multiplex PCR reads. This repertoire shows roughly 180,000 distinct CDR3 sequences, about 94% found once; its top ten account for 0.099%. The record originates from a study of CD8 T cells in Susac syndrome. CDR1 MDHEN and CDR2 SYDVKM come from the germline V gene. This CDR3 is built from 14 residues. Between the trimmed V and J ends, which lost 3 bases and 5 bases, there was a span of 14 bases. The specimen sequenced was CD4+ T cells from PBMCs. The sequence derives from a human donor with Susac syndrome. The chain couples TRBV28 to TRBJ2-7; D unclear. The CDR3 sequence: CASSFRARFDEQYF. The CDR3 DNA follows: TGTGCCAGCAGTTTTAGGGCCCGCTTCGACGAGCAGTACTTC.